The following is a TCR beta chain sequence with its context. The antigen is undetermined. The sample is drawn from a study of T cells in narcolepsy. The CDR3 covers 11 residues. Trimming removed 8 bases from V and 5 bases from J, with 7 bases in between. The V gene's germline CDR1 is SGHTA and CDR2 FQGNSA. Regarding the study as a whole: No autoreactive T cell clone sequences appeared in some memory CD4+ repertoires.

Using immunoSEQ multiplex PCR, the repertoire was profiled, and TCRdb retains in-frame clones only, with some absent. The table shows 25,000 to 35,000 clones, with around 86% occurring only once. The chain couples TRBV7-2 to TRBJ1-3, with D possibly being TRBD1 (6 bases). This TCR was sampled from a human donor in good health. The sequenced sample consisted of memory (CD45RA-) CD4+ T cells from blood. This CDR3 is CASGQRNTIYF. The CDR3 coding sequence is TGTGCCAGCGGACAGCGAAACACCATATATTTT.